The sequence of this T cell receptor (beta chain) was determined in a study of regulatory T cells in long-lasting Graves disease. Sequencing libraries for TCR beta were prepared with iRepertoire HTBI primers and Arm-PCR of CDR3 regions. TCRdb reprocessed the multiplex PCR reads with MiXCR, giving one entry per CDR3 protein. The sample lists 600,000 to 850,000 distinct CDR3 sequences, about 30% occurring once. The CDR3 covers 13 residues. The V gene's germline CDR1 is MNHNS and CDR2 SASEGT. V lost 6 bases to trimming and J lost 2 bases, with 10 bases between them. Regarding time point: persistent/refractory GD, antithyroid drugs over 5 years with positive TRAb. The TCR library was prepared using RNA isolated from PBMCs. Study-level findings and limits: TCR diversity was lower in persistent Graves' patients than in newly diagnosed ones. Among persistent patients, a larger number of public clonotypes were shared (around 2,700) than among newly diagnosed patients (just over 950). The study found TRBV28, TRBJ1-2 and TRBJ2-5 favored in persistent disease.

As to this clonotype: What it binds is unknown.

Sequenced material: peripheral blood mononuclear cells (PBMCs), taken when the disease was refractory, from a patient treated with antithyroid drugs. The V and J genes are TRBV6-1 and TRBJ1-2; D is unclear. The sequence came from a female donor with Graves disease. The CDR3 DNA reads TGTGCCAGCAGGGGTTTCGGGAACTATGGCTACACCTTC. Its translation: CASRGFGNYGYTF.